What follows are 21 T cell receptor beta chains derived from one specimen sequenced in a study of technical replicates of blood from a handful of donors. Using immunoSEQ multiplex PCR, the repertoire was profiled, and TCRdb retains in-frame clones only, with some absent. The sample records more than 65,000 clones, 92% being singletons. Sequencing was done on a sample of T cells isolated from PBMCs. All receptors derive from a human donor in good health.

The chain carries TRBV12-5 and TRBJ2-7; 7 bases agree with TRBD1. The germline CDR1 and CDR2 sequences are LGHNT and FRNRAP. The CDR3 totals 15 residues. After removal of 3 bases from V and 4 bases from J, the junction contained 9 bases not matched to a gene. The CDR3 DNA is TGTGCTAGTGGTTTCTTACGACAGGGACCGTACGAGCAGTACTTC. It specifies CASGFLRQGPYEQYF.

The CDR3 protein is CASSSGQRSQPQHF. CDR3 sequence (DNA): TGTGCCAGCAGCTCGGGACAAAGGTCTCAGCCCCAGCATTTT. The chain employs TRBV5-6 and TRBJ1-5, with D perhaps matching TRBD1 (6 bases). Germline loops: CDR1 SGHDT, CDR2 YYEEEE. V was trimmed by 3 bases and J by 6 bases, leaving 13 bases between them. This CDR3 has 14 residues.

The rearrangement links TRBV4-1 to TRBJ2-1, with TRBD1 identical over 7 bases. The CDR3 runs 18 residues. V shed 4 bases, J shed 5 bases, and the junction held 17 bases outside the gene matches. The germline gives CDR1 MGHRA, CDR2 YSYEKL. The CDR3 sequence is CASSLEQGHHPLHNEQFF. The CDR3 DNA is TGCGCCAGCAGCCTTGAACAGGGGCACCACCCACTCCACAATGAGCAGTTCTTC.

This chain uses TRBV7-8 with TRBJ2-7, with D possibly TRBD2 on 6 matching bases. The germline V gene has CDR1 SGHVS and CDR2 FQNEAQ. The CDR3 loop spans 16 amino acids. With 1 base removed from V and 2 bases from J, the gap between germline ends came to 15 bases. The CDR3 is CASSLGYREIPYEQYF. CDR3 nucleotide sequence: TGTGCCAGCAGCTTAGGTTACCGGGAGATCCCCTACGAGCAGTACTTC.

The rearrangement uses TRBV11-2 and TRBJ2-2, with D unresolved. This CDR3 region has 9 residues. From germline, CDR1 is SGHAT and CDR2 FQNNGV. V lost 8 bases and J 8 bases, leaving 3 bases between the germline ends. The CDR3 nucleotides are TGTGCCAGCCCGGGGGAGCTGTTTTTT. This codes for CASPGELFF.

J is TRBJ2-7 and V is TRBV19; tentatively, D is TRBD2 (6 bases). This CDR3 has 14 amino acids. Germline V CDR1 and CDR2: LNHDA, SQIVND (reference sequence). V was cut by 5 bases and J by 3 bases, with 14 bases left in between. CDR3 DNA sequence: TGTGCCAGTAGTGCCGGGACTGGAGACTACGAGCAGTACTTC. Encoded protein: CASSAGTGDYEQYF.

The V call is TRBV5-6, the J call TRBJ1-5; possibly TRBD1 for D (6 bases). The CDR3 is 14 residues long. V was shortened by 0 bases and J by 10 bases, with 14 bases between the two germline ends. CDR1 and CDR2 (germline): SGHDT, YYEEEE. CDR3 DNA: TGTGCCAGCAGCTTGGAGGGACACAGGATTCCCCAGCATTTT. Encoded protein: CASSLEGHRIPQHF.

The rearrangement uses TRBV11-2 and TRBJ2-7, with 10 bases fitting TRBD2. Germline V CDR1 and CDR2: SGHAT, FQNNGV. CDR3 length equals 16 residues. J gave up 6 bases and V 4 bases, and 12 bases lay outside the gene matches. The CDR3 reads CASSSQASGRIGEQYF. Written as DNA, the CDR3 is TGTGCCAGCAGCTCCCAAGCTAGCGGGAGAATCGGCGAGCAGTACTTC.

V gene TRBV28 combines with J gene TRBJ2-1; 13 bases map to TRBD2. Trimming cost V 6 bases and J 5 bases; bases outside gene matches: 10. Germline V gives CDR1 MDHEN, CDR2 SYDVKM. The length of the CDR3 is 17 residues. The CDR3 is CASSTLQGLAGNNEQFF. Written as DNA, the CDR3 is TGTGCCAGCAGCACCCTCCAGGGACTAGCGGGGAACAATGAGCAGTTCTTC.

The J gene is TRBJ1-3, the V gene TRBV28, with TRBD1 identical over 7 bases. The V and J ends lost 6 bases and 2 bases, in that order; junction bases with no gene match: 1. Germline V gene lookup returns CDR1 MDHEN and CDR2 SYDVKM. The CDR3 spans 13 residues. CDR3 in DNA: TGTGCCAGCAGGGGGACAGCTGGAAACACCATATATTTT. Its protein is CASRGTAGNTIYF. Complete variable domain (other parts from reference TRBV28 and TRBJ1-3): DVKVTQSSRYLVKRTGEKVFLECVQDMDHENMFWYRQDPGLGLRLIYFSYDVKMKEKGDIPEGYSVSREKKERFSLILESASTNQTSMYLCASRGTAGNTIYFGEGSWLTVV.

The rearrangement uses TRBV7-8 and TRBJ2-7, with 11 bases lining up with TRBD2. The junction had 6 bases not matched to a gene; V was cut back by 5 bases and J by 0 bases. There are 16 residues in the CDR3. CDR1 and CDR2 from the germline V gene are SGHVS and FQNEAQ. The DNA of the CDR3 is TGTGCCAGCAGCCCCGGAGGACTAGCGGGCTCCTACGAGCAGTACTTC. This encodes CASSPGGLAGSYEQYF.

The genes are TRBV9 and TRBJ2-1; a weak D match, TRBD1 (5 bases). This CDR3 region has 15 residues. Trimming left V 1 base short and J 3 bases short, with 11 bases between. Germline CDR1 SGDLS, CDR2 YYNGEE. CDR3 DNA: TGTGCCAGCAGCGTACAGGGAATTATCTACAATGAGCAGTTCTTC. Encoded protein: CASSVQGIIYNEQFF.

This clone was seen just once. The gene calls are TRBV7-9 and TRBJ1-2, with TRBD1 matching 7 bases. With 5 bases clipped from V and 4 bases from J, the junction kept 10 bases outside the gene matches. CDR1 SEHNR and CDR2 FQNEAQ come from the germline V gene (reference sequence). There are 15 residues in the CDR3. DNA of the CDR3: TGTGCCAGCAGCCCCCCACAGGGGAGTGTCTATGGCTACACCTTC. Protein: CASSPPQGSVYGYTF.

CDR3 coding DNA: TGTGCCAGCAGAGGGACAGCGAACACTGAAGCTTTCTTT. It specifies CASRGTANTEAFF. V gene TRBV27 combines with J gene TRBJ1-1; 7 nucleotides agree with TRBD1. CDR1 is MNHEY and CDR2 is SMNVEV in the germline V gene (reference sequence). V lost 6 bases and J lost 1; bases outside the gene matches: 2. CDR3 length equals 13 residues.

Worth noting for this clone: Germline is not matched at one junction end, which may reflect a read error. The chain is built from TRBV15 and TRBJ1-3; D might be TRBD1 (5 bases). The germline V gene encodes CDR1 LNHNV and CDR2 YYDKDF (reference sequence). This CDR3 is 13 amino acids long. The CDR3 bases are TGTGCCACCAGCAGAGATTTCGGGCAGGAGGGACATTTT. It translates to CATSRDFGQEGHF.

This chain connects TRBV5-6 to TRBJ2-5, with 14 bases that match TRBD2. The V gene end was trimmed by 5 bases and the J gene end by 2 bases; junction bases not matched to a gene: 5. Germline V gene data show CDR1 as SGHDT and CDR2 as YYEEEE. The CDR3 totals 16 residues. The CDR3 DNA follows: TGTGCCAGCAGAGGACTAGCGGGAGGACGTCAAGAGACCCAGTACTTC. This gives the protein CASRGLAGGRQETQYF. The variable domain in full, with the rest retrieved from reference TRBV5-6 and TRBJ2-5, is DAGVTQSPTHLIKTRGQQVTLRCSPKSGHDTVSWYQQALGQGPQFIFQYYEEEERQRGNFPDRFSGHQFPNYSSELNVNALLLGDSALYLCASRGLAGGRQETQYFGPGTRLLVL.

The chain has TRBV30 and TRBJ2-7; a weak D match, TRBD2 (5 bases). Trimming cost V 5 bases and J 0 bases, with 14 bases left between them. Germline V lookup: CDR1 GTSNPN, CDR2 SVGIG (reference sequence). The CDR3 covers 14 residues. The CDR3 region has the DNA TGTGCCTGGTCTTTCGGGGTACTCTCCTACGAGCAGTACTTC. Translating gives CAWSFGVLSYEQYF.

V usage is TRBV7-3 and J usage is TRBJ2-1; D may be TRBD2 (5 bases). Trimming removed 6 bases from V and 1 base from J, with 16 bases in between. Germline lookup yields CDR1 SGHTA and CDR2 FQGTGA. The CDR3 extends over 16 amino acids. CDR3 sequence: CASSQFGDGSYNEQFF. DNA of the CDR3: TGTGCCAGCAGTCAATTCGGGGATGGGTCCTACAATGAGCAGTTCTTC. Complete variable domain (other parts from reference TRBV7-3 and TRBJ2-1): GAGVSQTPSNKVTEKGKYVELRCDPISGHTALYWYRQSLGQGPEFLIYFQGTGAADDSGLPNDRFFAVRPEGSVSTLKIQRTERGDSAVYLCASSQFGDGSYNEQFFGPGTRLTVL.

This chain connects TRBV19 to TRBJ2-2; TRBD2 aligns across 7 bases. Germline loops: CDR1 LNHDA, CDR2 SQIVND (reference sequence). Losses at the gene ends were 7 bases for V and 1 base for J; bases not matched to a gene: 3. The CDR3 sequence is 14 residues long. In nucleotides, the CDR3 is TGTGCCAGTAAGGCTAGCGGGAACACCGGGGAGCTGTTTTTT. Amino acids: CASKASGNTGELFF.

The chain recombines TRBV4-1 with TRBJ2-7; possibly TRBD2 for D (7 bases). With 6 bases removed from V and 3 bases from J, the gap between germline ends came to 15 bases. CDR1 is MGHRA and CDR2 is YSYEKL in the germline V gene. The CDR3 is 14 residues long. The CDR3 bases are TGCGCCAGCAGGGGAGGGGACATCAACTACGAGCAGTACTTC. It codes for CASRGGDINYEQYF.

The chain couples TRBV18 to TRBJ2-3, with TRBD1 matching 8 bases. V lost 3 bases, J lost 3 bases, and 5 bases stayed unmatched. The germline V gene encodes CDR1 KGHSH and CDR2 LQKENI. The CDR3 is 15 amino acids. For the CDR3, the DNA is TGTGCCAGCTCACCGAGACAGGGGTTGACAGATACGCAGTATTTT. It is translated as CASSPRQGLTDTQYF.